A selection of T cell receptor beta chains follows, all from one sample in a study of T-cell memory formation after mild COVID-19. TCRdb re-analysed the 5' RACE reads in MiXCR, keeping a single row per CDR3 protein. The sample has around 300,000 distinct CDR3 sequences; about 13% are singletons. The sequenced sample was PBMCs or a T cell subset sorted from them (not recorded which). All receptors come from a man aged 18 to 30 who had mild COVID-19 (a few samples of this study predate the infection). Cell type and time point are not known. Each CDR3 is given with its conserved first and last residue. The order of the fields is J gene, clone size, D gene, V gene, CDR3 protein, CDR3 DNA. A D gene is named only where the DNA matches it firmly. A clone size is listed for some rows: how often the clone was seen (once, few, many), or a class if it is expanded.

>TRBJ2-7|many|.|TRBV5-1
CASKAQDEQYF
TGCGCCAGCAAGGCCCAGGACGAGCAGTACTTC
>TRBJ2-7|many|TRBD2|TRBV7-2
CASSLVLGIGSGGAAQYF
TGTGCCAGCAGCTTAGTTCTCGGGATTGGTAGCGGGGGGGCCGCGCAGTACTTC
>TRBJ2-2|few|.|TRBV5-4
CASTGPGNTGELFF
TGTGCCAGCACGGGACCGGGGAACACCGGGGAGCTGTTTTTT
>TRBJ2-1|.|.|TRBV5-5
CASSLVHGAGIYNEQFF
TGTGCCAGCAGCTTGGTCCACGGGGCGGGTATCTACAATGAGCAGTTCTTC
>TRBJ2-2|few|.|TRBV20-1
CSAPPPGGNLGELFF
TGCAGTGCTCCTCCCCCAGGGGGGAACCTGGGGGAGCTGTTTTTT
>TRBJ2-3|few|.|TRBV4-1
CASSQDGLAPTDTQYF
TGCGCCAGCAGCCAAGACGGCCTAGCCCCCACAGATACGCAGTATTTT
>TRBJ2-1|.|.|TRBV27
CASSFSGGRDEQFF
TGTGCCAGCAGTTTCTCGGGGGGCCGCGATGAGCAGTTCTTC
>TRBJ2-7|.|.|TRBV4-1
CASSPRDGLIEQYF
TGCGCCAGCAGCCCCCGGGACGGCCTAATCGAGCAGTACTTC
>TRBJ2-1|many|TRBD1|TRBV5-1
CASRGQGNNEQFF
TGCGCCAGCAGGGGACAGGGAAACAATGAGCAGTTCTTC
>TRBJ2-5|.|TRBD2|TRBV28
CASRLAAPTGETQYF
TGTGCCAGTCGACTAGCGGCACCGACGGGGGAGACCCAGTACTTC
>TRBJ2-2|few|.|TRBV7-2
CASSLVVVGELFF
TGTGCCAGCAGCTTAGTGGTCGTGGGGGAGCTGTTTTTT
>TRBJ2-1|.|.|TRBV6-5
CASSPPGESYNEQFF
TGTGCCAGCAGCCCTCCGGGGGAATCCTACAATGAGCAGTTCTTC
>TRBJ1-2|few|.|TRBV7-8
CASSLRGGYGYTF
TGTGCCAGCAGCCTCAGGGGAGGGTATGGCTACACCTTC
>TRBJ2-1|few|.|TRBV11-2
CASSLETINNEQFF
TGTGCCAGCAGCCTAGAAACCATAAACAATGAGCAGTTCTTC
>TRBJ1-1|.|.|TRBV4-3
CATWNTEAFF
TGCGCCACATGGAACACTGAAGCTTTCTTT
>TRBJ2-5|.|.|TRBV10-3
CAISLQAGSAETQYF
TGTGCCATCAGTTTACAGGCGGGGTCGGCAGAGACCCAGTACTTC
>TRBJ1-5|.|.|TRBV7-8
CASSTRASNQPQHF
TGTGCCAGCAGCACCCGGGCCTCTAATCAGCCCCAGCATTTT
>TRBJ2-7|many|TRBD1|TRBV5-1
CASSLGTGPYEQYF
TGTGCCAGCAGCTTAGGGACAGGGCCCTACGAGCAGTACTTC
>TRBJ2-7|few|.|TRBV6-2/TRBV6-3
CASSYWALESEQYF
TGTGCCAGCAGTTACTGGGCGCTGGAGAGCGAGCAGTACTTC
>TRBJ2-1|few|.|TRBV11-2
CASSLEGGVPEQFF
TGTGCCAGCAGCTTAGAAGGGGGGGTCCCGGAGCAGTTCTTC
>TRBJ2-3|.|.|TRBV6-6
CASSYGGPATDTQYF
TGTGCCAGCAGTTACGGGGGGCCGGCAACAGATACGCAGTATTTT
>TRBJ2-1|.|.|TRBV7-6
CASSLSRSEQFF
TGTGCCAGCAGCTTAAGTCGCTCTGAGCAGTTCTTC
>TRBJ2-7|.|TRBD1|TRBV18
CASSPATGEDEQYF
TGTGCCAGCTCACCAGCGACAGGGGAAGACGAGCAGTACTTC
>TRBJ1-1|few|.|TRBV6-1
CASEESMNTEAFF
TGTGCCAGCGAAGAGTCCATGAACACTGAAGCTTTCTTT
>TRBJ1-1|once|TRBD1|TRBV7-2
CASSLRQGRITEAFF
TGTGCCAGCAGCTTAAGACAGGGCAGGATCACTGAAGCTTTCTTT
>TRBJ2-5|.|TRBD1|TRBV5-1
CASSQGQGLETQYF
TGCGCCAGCAGCCAGGGACAGGGGTTAGAGACCCAGTACTTC